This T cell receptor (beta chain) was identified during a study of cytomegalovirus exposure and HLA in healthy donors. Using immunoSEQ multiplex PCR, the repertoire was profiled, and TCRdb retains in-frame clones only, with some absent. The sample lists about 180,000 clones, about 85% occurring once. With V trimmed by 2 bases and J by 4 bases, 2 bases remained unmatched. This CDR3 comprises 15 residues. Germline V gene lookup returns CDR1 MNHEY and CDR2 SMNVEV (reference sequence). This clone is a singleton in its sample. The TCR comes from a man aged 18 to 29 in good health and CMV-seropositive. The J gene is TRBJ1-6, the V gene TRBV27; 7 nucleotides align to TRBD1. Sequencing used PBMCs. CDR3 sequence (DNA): TGTGCCAGCAGTTTAGACAGGGTGTATAATTCACCCCTCCACTTT. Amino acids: CASSLDRVYNSPLHF.